This note documents a single T cell receptor beta chain sequence. Its specificity is unknown. Profiled with immunoSEQ multiplex PCR; TCRdb holds only in-frame clones, not every one. The table includes about 100,000 clones, approximately 90% detected once. J lost 1 base, V lost 4 bases, and 11 bases had no gene match. This CDR3 is 16 amino acids long. Germline lookup yields CDR1 GTSNPN and CDR2 SVGIG (reference sequence). This specimen belongs to a study of OX40 agonist ivuxolimab in advanced cancers. Looking at the study overall: Administration of intravenous ivuxolimab to patients occurred every 2 weeks at 0.01 to 10 mg/kg.

General study findings and limits: Mean expanded clone counts were higher in CD8+ than CD4+ T cells.

The rearrangement joins TRBV30 to TRBJ1-2, with TRBD1 identical over 8 bases. The TCR comes from an adult with an advanced solid tumor such as melanoma, head and neck, liver or kidney cancer. The source material was CD4+ or CD8+ T cells sorted from blood, sampled in a trial of the OX40 agonist ivuxolimab. CDR3 sequence (DNA): TGTGCCTGGAATCAACCGGGGACAGGTCTTAACTATGGCTACACCTTC. This translates into CAWNQPGTGLNYGYTF.